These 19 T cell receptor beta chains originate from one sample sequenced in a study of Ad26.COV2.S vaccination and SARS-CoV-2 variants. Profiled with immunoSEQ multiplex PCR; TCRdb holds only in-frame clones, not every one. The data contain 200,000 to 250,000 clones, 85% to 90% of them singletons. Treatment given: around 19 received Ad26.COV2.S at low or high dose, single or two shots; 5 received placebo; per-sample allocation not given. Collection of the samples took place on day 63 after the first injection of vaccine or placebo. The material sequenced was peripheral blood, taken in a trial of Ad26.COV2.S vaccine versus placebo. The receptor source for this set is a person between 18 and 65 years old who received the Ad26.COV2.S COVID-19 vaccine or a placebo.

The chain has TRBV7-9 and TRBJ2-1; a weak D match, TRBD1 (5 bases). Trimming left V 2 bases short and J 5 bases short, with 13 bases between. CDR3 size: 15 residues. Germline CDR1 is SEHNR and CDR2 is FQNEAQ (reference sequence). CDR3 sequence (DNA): TGTGCCAGCAGCTTACTGGACAAAAACCACAATGAGCAGTTCTTC. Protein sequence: CASSLLDKNHNEQFF. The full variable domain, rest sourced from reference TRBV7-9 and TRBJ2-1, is DTGVSQNPRHKITKRGQNVTFRCDPISEHNRLYWYRQTLGQGPEFLTYFQNEAQLEKSRLLSDRFSAERPKGSFSTLEIQRTEQGDSAMYLCASSLLDKNHNEQFFGPGTRLTVL.

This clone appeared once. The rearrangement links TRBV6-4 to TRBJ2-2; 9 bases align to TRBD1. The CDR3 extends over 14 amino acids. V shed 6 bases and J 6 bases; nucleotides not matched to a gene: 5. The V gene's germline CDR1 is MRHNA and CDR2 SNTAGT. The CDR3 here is CASSETGGAGELFF. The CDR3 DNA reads TGTGCCAGCAGCGAGACAGGGGGAGCCGGGGAGCTGTTTTTT.

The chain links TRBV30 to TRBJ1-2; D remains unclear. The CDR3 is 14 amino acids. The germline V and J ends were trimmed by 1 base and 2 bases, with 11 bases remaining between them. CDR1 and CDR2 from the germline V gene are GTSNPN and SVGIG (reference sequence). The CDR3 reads CAWSARRTNYGYTF. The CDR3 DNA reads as TGTGCCTGGAGTGCCCGCAGGACCAACTATGGCTACACCTTC. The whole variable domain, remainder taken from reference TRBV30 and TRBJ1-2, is SQTIHQWPATLVQPVGSPLSLECTVEGTSNPNLYWYRQAAGRGLQLLFYSVGIGQISSEVPQNLSASRPQDRQFILSSKKLLLSDSGFYLCAWSARRTNYGYTFGSGTRLTVV.

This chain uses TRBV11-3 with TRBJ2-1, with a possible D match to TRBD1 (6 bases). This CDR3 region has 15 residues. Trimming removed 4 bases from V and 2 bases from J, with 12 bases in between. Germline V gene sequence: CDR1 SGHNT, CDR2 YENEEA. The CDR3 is CASSSKGEPYNEQFF. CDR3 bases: TGTGCCAGCAGCTCCAAGGGGGAACCCTACAATGAGCAGTTCTTC.

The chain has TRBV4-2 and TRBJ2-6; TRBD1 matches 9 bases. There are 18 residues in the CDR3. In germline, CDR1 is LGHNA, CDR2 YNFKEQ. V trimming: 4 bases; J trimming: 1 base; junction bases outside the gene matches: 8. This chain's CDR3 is CASSPQGGQGSGANVLTF. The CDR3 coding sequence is TGTGCCAGCAGCCCCCAGGGGGGACAGGGATCTGGGGCCAACGTCCTGACTTTC.

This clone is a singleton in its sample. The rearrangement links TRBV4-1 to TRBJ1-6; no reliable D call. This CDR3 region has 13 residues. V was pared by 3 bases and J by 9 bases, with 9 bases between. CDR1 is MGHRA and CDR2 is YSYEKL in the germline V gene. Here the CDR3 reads CASSQVVGSPLHF. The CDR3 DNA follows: TGCGCCAGCAGCCAGGTAGTTGGTTCACCCCTCCACTTT.

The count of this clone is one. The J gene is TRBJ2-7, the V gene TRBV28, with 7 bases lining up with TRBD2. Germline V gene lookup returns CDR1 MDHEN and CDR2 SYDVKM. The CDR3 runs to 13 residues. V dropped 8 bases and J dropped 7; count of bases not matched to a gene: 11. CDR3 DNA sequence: TGTGCCAGCGGCCCCAGCGGGACCATAGAGCAGTACTTC. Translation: CASGPSGTIEQYF.

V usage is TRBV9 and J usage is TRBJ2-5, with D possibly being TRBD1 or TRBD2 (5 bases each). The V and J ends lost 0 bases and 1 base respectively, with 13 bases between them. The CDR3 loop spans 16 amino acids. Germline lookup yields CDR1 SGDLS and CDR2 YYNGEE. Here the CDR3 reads CASSVAGWGTQETQYF. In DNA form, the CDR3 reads TGTGCCAGCAGCGTAGCTGGTTGGGGGACCCAAGAGACCCAGTACTTC.

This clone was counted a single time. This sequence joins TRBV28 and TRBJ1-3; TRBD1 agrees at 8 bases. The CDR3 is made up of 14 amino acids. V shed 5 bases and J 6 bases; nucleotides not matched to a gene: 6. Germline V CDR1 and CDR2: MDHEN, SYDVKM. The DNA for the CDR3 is TGTGCCAGCAGTCCCTGGACAGGGATAAACACCATATATTTT. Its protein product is CASSPWTGINTIYF.

The CDR3 nucleotides read TGTGCCAGTAGTATGGGACTTAGCACAGATACGCAGTATTTT. It encodes CASSMGLSTDTQYF. The rearrangement joins TRBV19 to TRBJ2-3, with a weak D call TRBD2 (6 bases). The germline gives CDR1 LNHDA, CDR2 SQIVND (reference sequence). The CDR3 has 14 residues. The V end was cut by 3 bases, the J end by 0 bases, with 7 bases between. Drawing the rest from reference TRBV19 and TRBJ2-3, the complete variable domain is DGGITQSPKYLFRKEGQNVTLSCEQNLNHDAMYWYRQDPGQGLRLIYYSQIVNDFQKGDIAEGYSVSREKKESFPLTVTSAQKNPTAFYLCASSMGLSTDTQYFGPGTRLTVL.

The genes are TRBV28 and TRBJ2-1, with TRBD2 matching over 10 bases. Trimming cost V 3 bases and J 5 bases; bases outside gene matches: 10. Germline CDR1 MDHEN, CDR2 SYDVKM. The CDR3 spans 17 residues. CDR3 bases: TGTGCCAGCAGTTTCACCCTTCCCGGGACTAGCGACAATGAGCAGTTCTTC. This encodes CASSFTLPGTSDNEQFF.

The CDR3 region is CAISLQGDYNEQFF. CDR3 bases: TGTGCCATCAGTTTACAGGGGGATTACAATGAGCAGTTCTTC. The V and J genes are TRBV10-3 and TRBJ2-1; TRBD1 matches 8 bases. Trimming took 5 bases from V and 4 from J; bases not matched to a gene: 4. The CDR3 contains 14 residues. The germline V gene has CDR1 ENHRY and CDR2 SYGVKD.

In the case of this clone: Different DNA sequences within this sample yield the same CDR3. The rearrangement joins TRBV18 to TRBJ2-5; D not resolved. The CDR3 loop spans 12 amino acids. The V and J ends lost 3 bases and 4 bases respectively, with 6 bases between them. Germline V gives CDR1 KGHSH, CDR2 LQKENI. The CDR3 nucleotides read TGTGCCAGCTCACCGGCTGGAGAGACCCAGTACTTC. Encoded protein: CASSPAGETQYF.

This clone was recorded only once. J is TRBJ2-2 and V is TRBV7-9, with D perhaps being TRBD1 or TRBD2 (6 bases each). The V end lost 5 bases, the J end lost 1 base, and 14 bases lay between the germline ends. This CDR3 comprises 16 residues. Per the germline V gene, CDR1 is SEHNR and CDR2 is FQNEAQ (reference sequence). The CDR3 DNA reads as TGTGCCAGCAGCCCGTACGGAGGGGGGAACACCGGGGAGCTGTTTTTT. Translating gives CASSPYGGGNTGELFF.

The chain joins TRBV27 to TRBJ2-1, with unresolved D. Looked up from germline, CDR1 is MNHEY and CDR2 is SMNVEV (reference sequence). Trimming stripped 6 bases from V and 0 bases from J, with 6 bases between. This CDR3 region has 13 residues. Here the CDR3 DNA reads TGTGCCAGCAGCAAAAACTCCTACAATGAGCAGTTCTTC. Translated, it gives CASSKNSYNEQFF.

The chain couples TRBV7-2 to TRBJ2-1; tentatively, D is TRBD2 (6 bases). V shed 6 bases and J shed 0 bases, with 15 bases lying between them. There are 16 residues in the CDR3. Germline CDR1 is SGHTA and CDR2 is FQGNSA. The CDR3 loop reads CASRPRGPSSYNEQFF. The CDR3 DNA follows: TGTGCCAGCAGGCCGCGGGGTCCGAGCTCCTACAATGAGCAGTTCTTC.

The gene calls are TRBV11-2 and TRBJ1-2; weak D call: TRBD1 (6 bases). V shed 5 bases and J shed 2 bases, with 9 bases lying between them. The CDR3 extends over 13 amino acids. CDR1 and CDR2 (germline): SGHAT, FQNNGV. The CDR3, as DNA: TGTGCCAGCAGCCCAGGACAGAACTATGGCTACACCTTC. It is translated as CASSPGQNYGYTF.

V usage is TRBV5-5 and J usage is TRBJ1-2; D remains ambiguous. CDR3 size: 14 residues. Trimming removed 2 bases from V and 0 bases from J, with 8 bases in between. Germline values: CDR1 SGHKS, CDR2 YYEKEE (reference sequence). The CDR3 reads CASSLWDSNYGYTF. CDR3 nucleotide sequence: TGTGCCAGCAGCTTATGGGATTCTAACTATGGCTACACCTTC. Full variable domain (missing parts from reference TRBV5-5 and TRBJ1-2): DAGVTQSPTHLIKTRGQQVTLRCSPISGHKSVSWYQQVLGQGPQFIFQYYEKEERGRGNFPDRFSARQFPNYSSELNVNALLLGDSALYLCASSLWDSNYGYTFGSGTRLTVV.

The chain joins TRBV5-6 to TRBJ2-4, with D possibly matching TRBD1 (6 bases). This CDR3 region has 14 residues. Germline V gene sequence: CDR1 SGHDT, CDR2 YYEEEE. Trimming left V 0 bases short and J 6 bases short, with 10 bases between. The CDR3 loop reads CASSLGQDRNIQYF. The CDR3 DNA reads TGTGCCAGCAGCTTGGGACAGGACAGAAACATTCAGTACTTC.